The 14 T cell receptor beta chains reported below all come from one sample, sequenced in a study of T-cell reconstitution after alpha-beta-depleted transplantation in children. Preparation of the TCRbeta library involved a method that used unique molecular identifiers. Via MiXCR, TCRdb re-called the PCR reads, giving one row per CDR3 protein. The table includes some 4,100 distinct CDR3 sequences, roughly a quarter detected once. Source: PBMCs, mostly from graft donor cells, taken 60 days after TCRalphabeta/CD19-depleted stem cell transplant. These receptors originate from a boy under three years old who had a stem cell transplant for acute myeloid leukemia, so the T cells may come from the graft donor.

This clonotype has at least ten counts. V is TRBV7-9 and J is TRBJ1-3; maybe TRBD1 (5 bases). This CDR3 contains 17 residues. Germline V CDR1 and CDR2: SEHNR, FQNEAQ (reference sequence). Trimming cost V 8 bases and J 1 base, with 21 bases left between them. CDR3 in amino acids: CASGRITGGGSGNTIYF. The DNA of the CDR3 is TGTGCCAGCGGAAGAATTACCGGGGGGGGGTCTGGAAACACCATATATTTT.

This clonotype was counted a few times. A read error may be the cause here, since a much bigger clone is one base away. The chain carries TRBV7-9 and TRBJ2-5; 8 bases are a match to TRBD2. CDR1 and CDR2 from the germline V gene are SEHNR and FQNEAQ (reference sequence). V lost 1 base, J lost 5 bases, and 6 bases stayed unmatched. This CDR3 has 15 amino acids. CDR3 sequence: CASSLDRGGGETQYF. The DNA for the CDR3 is TGTGCCAGCAGCTTAGATCGGGGGGGAGGGGAGACCCAGTACTTC.

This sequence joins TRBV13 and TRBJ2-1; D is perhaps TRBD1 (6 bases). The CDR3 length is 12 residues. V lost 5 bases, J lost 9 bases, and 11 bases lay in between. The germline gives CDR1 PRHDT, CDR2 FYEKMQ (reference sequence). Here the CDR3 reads CASSRTVGEQFF. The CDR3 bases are TGTGCCAGCAGCCGGACAGTAGGTGAGCAGTTCTTC.

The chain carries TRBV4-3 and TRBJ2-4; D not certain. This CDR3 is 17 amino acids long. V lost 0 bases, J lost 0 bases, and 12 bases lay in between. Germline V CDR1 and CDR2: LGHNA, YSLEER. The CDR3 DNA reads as TGCGCCAGCAGCCAAGATTACGGAGCCAGAGCCAAAAACATTCAGTACTTC. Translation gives CASSQDYGARAKNIQYF.

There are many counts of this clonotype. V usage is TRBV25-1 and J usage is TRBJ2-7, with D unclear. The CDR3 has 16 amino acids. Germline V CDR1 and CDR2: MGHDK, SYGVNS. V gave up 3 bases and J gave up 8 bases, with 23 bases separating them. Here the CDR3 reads CASSESLGAADTKQYV. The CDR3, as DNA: TGTGCCAGCAGTGAGTCCCTCGGTGCAGCTGATACGAAGCAGTACGTC.

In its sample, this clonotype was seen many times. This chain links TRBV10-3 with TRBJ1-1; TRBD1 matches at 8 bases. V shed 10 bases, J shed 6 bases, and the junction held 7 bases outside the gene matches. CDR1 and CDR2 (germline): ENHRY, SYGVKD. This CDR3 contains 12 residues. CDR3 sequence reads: CATGPGGAEAFF. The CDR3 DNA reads TGTGCCACAGGCCCAGGGGGCGCTGAAGCTTTCTTT.

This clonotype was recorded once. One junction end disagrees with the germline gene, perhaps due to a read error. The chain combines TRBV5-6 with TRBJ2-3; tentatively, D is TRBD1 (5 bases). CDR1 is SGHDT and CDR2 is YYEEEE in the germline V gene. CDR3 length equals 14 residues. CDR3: CASGLGLVDSEQYF. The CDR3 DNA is TGTGCCAGCGGCTTGGGGCTCGTCGATTCTGAGCAGTATTTT.

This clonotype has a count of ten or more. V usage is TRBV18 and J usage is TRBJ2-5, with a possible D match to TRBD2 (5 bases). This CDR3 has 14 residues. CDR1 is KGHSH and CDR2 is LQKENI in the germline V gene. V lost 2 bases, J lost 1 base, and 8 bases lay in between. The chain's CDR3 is CASSPGRFQETQYF. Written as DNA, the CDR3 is TGTGCCAGCTCACCAGGGAGATTCCAAGAGACCCAGTACTTC. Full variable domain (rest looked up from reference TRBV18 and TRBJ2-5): NAGVMQNPRHLVRRRGQEARLRCSPMKGHSHVYWYRQLPEEGLKFMVYLQKENIIDESGMPKERFSAEFPKEGPSILRIQQVVRGDSAAYFCASSPGRFQETQYFGPGTRLLVL.

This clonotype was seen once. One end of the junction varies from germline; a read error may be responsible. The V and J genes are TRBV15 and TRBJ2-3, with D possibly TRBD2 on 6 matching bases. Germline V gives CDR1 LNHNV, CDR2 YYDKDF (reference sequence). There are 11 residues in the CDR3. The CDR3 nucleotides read TGCGAGTTCTTGGGGGGAAATACGCAGTATTTT. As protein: CEFLGGNTQYF.

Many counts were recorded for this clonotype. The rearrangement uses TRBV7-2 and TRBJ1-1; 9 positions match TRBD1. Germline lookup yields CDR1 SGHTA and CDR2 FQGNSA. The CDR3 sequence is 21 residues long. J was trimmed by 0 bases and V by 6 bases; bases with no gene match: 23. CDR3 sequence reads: CASSLREGIRTGDTMNTEAFF. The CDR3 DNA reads TGTGCCAGCAGTTTAAGGGAAGGGATCAGGACAGGGGACACCATGAACACTGAAGCTTTCTTT. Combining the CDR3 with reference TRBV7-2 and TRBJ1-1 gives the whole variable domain GAGVSQSPSNKVTEKGKDVELRCDPISGHTALYWYRQSLGQGLEFLIYFQGNSAPDKSGLPSDRFSAERTGGSVSTLTIQRTQQEDSAVYLCASSLREGIRTGDTMNTEAFFGQGTRLTVV.

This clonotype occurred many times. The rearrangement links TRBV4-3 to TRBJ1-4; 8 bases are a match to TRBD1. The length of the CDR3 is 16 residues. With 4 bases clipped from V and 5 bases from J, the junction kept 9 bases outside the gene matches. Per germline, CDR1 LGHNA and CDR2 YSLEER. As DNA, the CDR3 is TGCGCCAGCAGCCCGACCCCAGGACAGGGAAATGAAAAACTGTTTTTT. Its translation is CASSPTPGQGNEKLFF.

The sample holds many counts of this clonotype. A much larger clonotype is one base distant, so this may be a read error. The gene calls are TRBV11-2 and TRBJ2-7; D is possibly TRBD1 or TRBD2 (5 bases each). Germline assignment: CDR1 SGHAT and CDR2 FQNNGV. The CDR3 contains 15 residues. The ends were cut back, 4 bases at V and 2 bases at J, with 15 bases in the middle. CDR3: CASSSRQRAPYEQYF. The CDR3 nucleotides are TGTGCCAGCAGCTCCCGACAGAGGGCCCCCTACGAGCAGTACTTC.

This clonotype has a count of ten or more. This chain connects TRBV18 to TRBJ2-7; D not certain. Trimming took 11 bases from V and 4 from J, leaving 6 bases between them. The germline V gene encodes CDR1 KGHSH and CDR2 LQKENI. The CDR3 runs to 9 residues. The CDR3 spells CAGLYEQYV. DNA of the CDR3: TGTGCCGGCCTATACGAGCAGTACGTC.

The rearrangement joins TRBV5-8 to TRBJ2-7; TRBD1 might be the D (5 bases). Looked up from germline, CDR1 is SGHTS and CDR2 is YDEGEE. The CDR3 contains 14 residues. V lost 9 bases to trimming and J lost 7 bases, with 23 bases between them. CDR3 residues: CAMSLGQGLGEQYF. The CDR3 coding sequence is TGTGCCATGAGCTTGGGCCAGGGATTGGGGGAGCAGTACTTC.